The next 10 T cell receptor beta chains were all read from a single sample in a study of metastatic and nonmetastatic thyroid tumors. No treatment had been given to any patient before thyroid surgery. Through MiXCR, TCRdb re-clonotyped the PCR reads. The sample records 30,000 or so clones, over 25% being singletons. Sequenced: blood. The source is a female donor with papillary thyroid cancer or a benign thyroid nodule (not recorded which). Some clones in this sample may be carry-over from other donors' samples.

This clone was seen at least ten times. The J gene is TRBJ1-1, the V gene TRBV6-1; TRBD1 might be the D (5 bases). V dropped 5 bases and J dropped 1 base, with 14 bases sitting between them. In germline, CDR1 is MNHNS, CDR2 SASEGT. The CDR3 contains 15 residues. The CDR3 protein is CASSRTSTANTEAFF. CDR3 coding DNA: TGTGCCAGCAGTCGGACCTCGACAGCGAACACTGAAGCTTTCTTT.

In regard to this clone: At one of its ends the junction is not consistent with the germline gene, which may arise from a read error. The CDR3 reads CASSLRSYGYTF. Written as DNA, the CDR3 is TGTGCGAGCAGTTTACGAAGCTATGGCTACACCTTC. The genes are TRBV12-3 or TRBV12-4 and TRBJ1-2; D gene ambiguous. This CDR3 is built from 12 residues.

This clone came up many times. The chain combines TRBV7-2 with TRBJ2-7, with 10 bases aligning to TRBD1. The CDR3 totals 16 residues. The V gene's germline CDR1 is SGHTA and CDR2 FQGNSA. With 4 bases clipped from V and 5 bases from J, the junction kept 11 bases outside the gene matches. This CDR3 reads CASSSTGQGILDEQYF. CDR3 DNA sequence: TGTGCCAGCAGCTCGACGGGACAGGGGATTCTCGACGAGCAGTACTTC.

For the CDR3, the DNA is TGTGCCAGCGACAGAGGAGAGACCAATTCACCCCTCCACTTT. Its protein product is CASDRGETNSPLHF. The chain has TRBV7-9 and TRBJ1-6; weak D call: TRBD1 (5 bases). The CDR3 loop spans 14 amino acids. Trimming took off 8 bases at V and 7 bases at J, with 15 bases between the two ends. Germline V gene data show CDR1 as SEHNR and CDR2 as FQNEAQ (reference sequence).

As concerns this clone: Relative to the germline gene, one junction end is altered; a read error may explain this. The gene calls are TRBV7-9 and TRBJ2-4, with 7 bases matching TRBD1. Germline CDR1 is SEHNR and CDR2 is FQNEAQ (reference sequence). This CDR3 comprises 14 residues. The CDR3: CASSHPGTVNIKYF. CDR3 DNA: TGTGCCAGCAGCCACCCAGGGACAGTAAACATTAAGTACTTC.

This clone was seen only a few times. J is TRBJ1-1 and V is TRBV6-1, with D possibly TRBD1 on 6 matching bases. Trimming took 6 bases from V and 4 from J, leaving 18 bases between them. From germline, CDR1 is MNHNS and CDR2 SASEGT. This CDR3 is 15 amino acids long. CDR3 loop: CASREPGEGSTEAFF. The DNA of the CDR3 is TGTGCCAGCAGGGAGCCAGGGGAAGGTAGCACTGAAGCTTTCTTT.

In its sample, this clone was seen once. This chain links TRBV18 with TRBJ2-7; 9 bases are a match to TRBD2. V lost 0 bases, J lost 6 bases, and 9 bases stayed unmatched. This CDR3 is 16 amino acids long. Germline V gene data show CDR1 as KGHSH and CDR2 as LQKENI. CDR3: CASSPPGGRAGVEQYF. The CDR3 nucleotides read TGTGCCAGCTCACCACCCGGCGGGAGGGCCGGGGTCGAGCAGTACTTC.

The sample holds many counts of this clone. This chain connects TRBV7-2 to TRBJ2-1; TRBD1 aligns across 8 bases. This CDR3 region has 16 residues. Germline V gene lookup returns CDR1 SGHTA and CDR2 FQGNSA. The V gene end was trimmed by 2 bases and the J gene end by 7 bases; junction bases not matched to a gene: 10. The CDR3 protein is CASSLSPQGAQNEQFF. The CDR3 bases are TGTGCCAGCAGCTTATCCCCCCAGGGGGCGCAAAATGAGCAGTTCTTC.

This clone showed up many times. The V call is TRBV10-3, the J call TRBJ2-1, with 8 bases fitting TRBD2. Germline CDR1 is ENHRY and CDR2 is SYGVKD. The CDR3 contains 20 residues. Losses at the gene ends were 6 bases for V and 0 bases for J; bases not matched to a gene: 19. DNA for the CDR3: TGTGCCATCAGCCCGTGGGGCCGGGGGTTAGCGGGAAGCTCCTACAATGAGCAGTTCTTC. Protein product: CAISPWGRGLAGSSYNEQFF.

This clone has at least ten counts. The chain links TRBV12-5 to TRBJ2-3; tentative D call: TRBD2 (6 bases). V lost 2 bases and J 1 base, leaving 22 bases between the germline ends. The CDR3 loop spans 19 amino acids. From germline, CDR1 is LGHNT and CDR2 FRNRAP. The CDR3 here is CASGLTVGGTTSGTDTQYF. In nucleotides, the CDR3 is TGTGCTAGTGGTTTGACGGTGGGAGGCACTACATCGGGCACAGATACGCAGTATTTT.